This record looks at one T cell receptor beta chain sequence and its context. Sequencing used immunoSEQ multiplex PCR; TCRdb keeps in-frame clones, though not all of them. The repertoire consists of 55,000 to 90,000 clones, with over 70% occurring once and the leading ten covering 28%. The data derive from a study of control samples from healthy donors and cancer patients. The germline V gene encodes CDR1 LGHNA and CDR2 YSLEER. V was clipped by 1 base and J by 6 bases, with 19 bases between them. This CDR3 contains 17 residues. The chain employs TRBV4-3 and TRBJ2-1, with D possibly being TRBD2 (6 bases). Sequenced input: blood. The TCR sequence derives from a man aged 45-60 years in good health. CDR3 amino acids: CASSQVWGVAVSNEQFF. In DNA form, the CDR3 reads TGCGCCAGCAGCCAAGTATGGGGGGTAGCAGTAAGCAATGAGCAGTTCTTC.